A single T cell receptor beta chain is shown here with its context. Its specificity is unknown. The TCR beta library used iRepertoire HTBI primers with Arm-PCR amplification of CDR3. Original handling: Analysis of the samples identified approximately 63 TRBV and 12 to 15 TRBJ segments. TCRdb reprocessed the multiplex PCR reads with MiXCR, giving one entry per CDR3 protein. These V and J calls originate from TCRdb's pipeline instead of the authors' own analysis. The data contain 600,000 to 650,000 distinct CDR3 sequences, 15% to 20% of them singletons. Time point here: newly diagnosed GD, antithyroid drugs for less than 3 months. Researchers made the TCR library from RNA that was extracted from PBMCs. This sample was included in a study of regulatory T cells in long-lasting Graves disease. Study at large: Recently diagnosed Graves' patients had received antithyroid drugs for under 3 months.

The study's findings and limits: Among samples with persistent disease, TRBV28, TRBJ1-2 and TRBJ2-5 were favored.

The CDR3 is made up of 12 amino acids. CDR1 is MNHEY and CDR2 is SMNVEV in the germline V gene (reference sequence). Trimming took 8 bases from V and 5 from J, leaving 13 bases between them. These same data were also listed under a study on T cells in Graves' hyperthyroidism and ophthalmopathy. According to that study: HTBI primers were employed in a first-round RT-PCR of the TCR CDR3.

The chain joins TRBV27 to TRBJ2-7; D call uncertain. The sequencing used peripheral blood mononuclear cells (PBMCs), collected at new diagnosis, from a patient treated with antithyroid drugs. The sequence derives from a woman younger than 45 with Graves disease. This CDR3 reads CASASRWNEQYF. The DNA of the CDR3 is TGTGCCAGCGCTTCCCGGTGGAACGAGCAGTACTTC.